In its sample, the clone carrying this T cell receptor beta chain was seen a few times. Its target is not known. This sample was taken from a study of T cell repertoires in cytomegalovirus infection. Looking at the study overall: Indications came from public TCR beta signatures; they pointed to CMV infection and to a matching HLA type.

Via MiXCR, TCRdb re-called the reads, giving one row per CDR3 protein. This table holds about 770,000 distinct CDR3 sequences, about 29% found once. This CDR3 is built from 16 residues. Trimming took off 2 bases at V and 0 bases at J, with 16 bases between the two ends. CDR1 is DFQATT, CDR2 SNEGSKA, per germline (reference sequence). The V call is TRBV20-1, the J call TRBJ1-2; possible D gene TRBD1, 6 bases. The source was cultured CD8+ T cells from PBMCs, collected from culture after CMV antigen stimulation. The receptor was isolated from a human donor in good health (CMV status not recorded). Some clones in this sample may be carry-over from other donors' samples. For the CDR3, the DNA is TGCAGTGCTAGACCGGAAAAACGGACAGCTAACTATGGCTACACCTTC. This translates into CSARPEKRTANYGYTF.